This T cell receptor (beta chain) comes out of a study of neurological immune-mediated disorders (dated by TCRdb to between 2018 and 2021). Turning to the overall study: Among the approximately 34 multiple sclerosis patients, relapsing-remitting MS was present in some 31 and secondary progressive MS was present in 3. Peripheral blood TCR-beta repertoires from patients with HTLV-I-associated myelopathy (HAM/TSP), patients with multiple sclerosis, and healthy controls were compared in the study using UMI-based sequencing. The roughly 110 TCR-beta libraries included longitudinal samples, technical triplicates and paired sorted CD4+ and CD8+ T-cell subsets alongside PBMC samples. The cohort was made up of about 66 subjects, consisting of roughly 14 HAM/TSP patients, roughly 35 multiple sclerosis patients and 20 healthy controls.

This clonotype was counted many times. The specificity of this receptor is unknown. The input lacks base qualities; no much larger clone sits a single base away. The research as a whole found: TCR clonal expansion was greatest in HAM/TSP patients and smallest in MS patients, who ranked below even healthy controls. No identical CDR3 amino acid sequences were found to be shared among expanded clones across subjects, suggesting that TCR-beta repertoires were private in all groups. No clinical or MRI features were associated with the MS cluster, and the authors said that larger cohorts are needed. Repertoires from 18 of 34 MS patients were grouped by phylogenetic analysis into a cluster of related CDR3 sequences, suggesting a possible repertoire-level signature.

Libraries from unsorted PBMCs were made from 2 million PBMCs kept in RNAlater at -80 degrees C until RNA extraction. Multiple sclerosis patients were enrolled in a US clinical protocol under which disease progression was evaluated by magnetic resonance imaging. Peripheral blood underwent Ficoll-Hypaque density gradient centrifugation to isolate PBMCs, which were then cryopreserved in liquid nitrogen. cDNA was synthesized by template-switch 5'RACE using a primer with a 10-nucleotide random unique molecular identifier that tagged each TCR transcript. Over 170 million TCR-beta sequences, covering 15-18 subjects, were produced in each sequencing run. The RNeasy kit was used for extraction of total RNA. The KAPA Real-time Library Amplification kit was used to amplify TCR-beta VDJ regions with primers targeting the TCR constant region and the 5'RACE anchor. A first PCR added sample indexes and Illumina adaptors, and a second PCR then raised library yield. After Ampure bead purification, the roughly 650 bp TCR product was size-selected on a 2% E-gel SizeSelection system. Before pooling, library quality was checked on a Bioanalyzer, concentration was measured with Qubit, and libraries were quantified with the Kapa Library Quantification kit. An Illumina HiSeq 2500 sequenced the libraries paired-end 2 x 150 bp. To increase sequence diversity, about 23-32% phiX was spiked into each library pool. The study's own analysis went as follows. Quality-filtered reads were processed with the UMI-based MiGEC pipeline, and over 75% of raw TCR sequences were removed by the MiGEC pipeline during error correction. IMGT germline references were used for aligning VDJ genes, and each clonotype was defined as a unique CDR3 amino acid sequence together with its V-J genes. Clonal expansion, Shannon diversity, and CDR3 relatedness (CalcPairwiseDistances, ClusterSamples) were evaluated with VDJtools, and phylogenetic trees were built with CLCbio workbench. Using coefficient-of-variation modelling across technical triplicates, the study counted a clone as expanded if it had at least 8 unique UMIs. TCRdb handled the public reads itself, with Q25 trimming in fastp and clone calling in MiXCR, and kept productive beta chains. Every entry covers one CDR3 protein and lists the most common genes and DNA from its rows. The V and J calls and clone size come from TCRdb's table, not from the authors' own analysis. This sample lists some 86,000 distinct CDR3 sequences; 2.5% to 3% were detected once. The leading ten clones occupy about 1.1% of the sample.

The germline V gene (reference sequence) provides CDR1 DFQATT and CDR2 SNEGSKA. Trimming leaves V shorter by 5 bases and J shorter by 5 bases, with the junction holding 14 bases beyond the gene matches. Reading from cysteine to phenylalanine, the CDR3 counts 16 amino acids. Solely the CDR3 DNA is kept, with 48 bases framed from the first base. The sample comprised PBMCs. The receptor's source is a woman under 40 with multiple sclerosis. The rearrangement combines TRBV20-1 with TRBJ1-4, and 7 junction bases match TRBD1. The nucleotide sequence reads as follows: TGCAGTGCTCGGAACCACCAACAGGGGAAAAATGAAAAACTGTTTTTT. This translates into CSARNHQQGKNEKLFF.